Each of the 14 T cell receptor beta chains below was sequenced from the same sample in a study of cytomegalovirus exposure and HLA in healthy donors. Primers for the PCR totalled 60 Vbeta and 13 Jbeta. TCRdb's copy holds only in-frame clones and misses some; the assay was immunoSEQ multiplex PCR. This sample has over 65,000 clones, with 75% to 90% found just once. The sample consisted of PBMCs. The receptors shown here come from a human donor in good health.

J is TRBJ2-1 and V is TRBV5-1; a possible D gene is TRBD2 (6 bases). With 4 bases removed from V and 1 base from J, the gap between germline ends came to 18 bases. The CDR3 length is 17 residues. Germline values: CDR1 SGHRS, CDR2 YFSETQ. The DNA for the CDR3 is TGCGCCAGCAGCCCCCTTGGAGGGGCGCTTTCCTACAATGAGCAGTTCTTC. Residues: CASSPLGGALSYNEQFF. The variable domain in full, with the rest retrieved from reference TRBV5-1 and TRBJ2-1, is KAGVTQTPRYLIKTRGQQVTLSCSPISGHRSVSWYQQTPGQGLQFLFEYFSETQRNKGNFPGRFSGRQFSNSRSEMNVSTLELGDSALYLCASSPLGGALSYNEQFFGPGTRLTVL.

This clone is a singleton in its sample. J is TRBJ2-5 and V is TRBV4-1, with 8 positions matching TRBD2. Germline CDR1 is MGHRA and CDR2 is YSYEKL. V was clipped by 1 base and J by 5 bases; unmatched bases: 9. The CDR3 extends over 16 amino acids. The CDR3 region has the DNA TGCGCCAGCAGCCAAGGACCCGGGGGGGCCCTGGAGACCCAGTACTTC. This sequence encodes CASSQGPGGALETQYF.

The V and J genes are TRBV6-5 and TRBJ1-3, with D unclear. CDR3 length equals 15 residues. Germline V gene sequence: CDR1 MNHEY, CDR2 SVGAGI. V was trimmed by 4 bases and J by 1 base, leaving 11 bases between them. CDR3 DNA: TGTGCCAGCAGTTCCATAGAAAGATCTGGAAACACCATATATTTT. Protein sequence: CASSSIERSGNTIYF.

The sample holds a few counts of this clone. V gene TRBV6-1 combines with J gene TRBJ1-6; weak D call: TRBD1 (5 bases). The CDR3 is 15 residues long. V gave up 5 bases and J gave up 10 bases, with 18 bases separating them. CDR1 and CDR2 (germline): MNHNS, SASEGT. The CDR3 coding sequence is TGTGCCAGCAGTCCCCAGGTCCCCGGGGGGTCACCCCTCCACTTT. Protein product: CASSPQVPGGSPLHF.

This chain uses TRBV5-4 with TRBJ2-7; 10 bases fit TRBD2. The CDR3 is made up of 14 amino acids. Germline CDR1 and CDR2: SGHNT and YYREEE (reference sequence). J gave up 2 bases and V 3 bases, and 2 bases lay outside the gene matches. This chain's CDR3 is CASSSSGGPYEQYF. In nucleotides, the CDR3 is TGTGCCAGCAGCTCTAGCGGGGGACCCTACGAGCAGTACTTC.

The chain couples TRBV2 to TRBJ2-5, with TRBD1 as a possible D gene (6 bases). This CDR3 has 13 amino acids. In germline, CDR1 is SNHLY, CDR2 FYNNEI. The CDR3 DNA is TGTGTAAAGGCAGGGGCCGACCAAGAGACCCAGTACTTC. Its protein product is CVKAGADQETQYF.

DNA of the CDR3: TGTGCCAGCAGCTTAGCGGGGGGGACCACAGATACGCAGTATTTT. It translates to CASSLAGGTTDTQYF. The chain joins TRBV7-3 to TRBJ2-3; 9 positions match TRBD2. Germline lookup yields CDR1 SGHTA and CDR2 FQGTGA. The CDR3 has 15 residues. V lost 2 bases, J lost 2 bases, and 2 bases stayed unmatched.

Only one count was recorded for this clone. The CDR3 coding sequence is TGTGCCAGCAGCGTAGATGGGGGGGGTCAGCCCCAGCATTTT. Its protein is CASSVDGGGQPQHF. The chain carries TRBV9 and TRBJ1-5, with a tentative D call TRBD1 (5 bases). The V gene lost 0 bases and the J gene lost 6 bases, with 10 bases spanning the gap. CDR3 size: 14 residues. CDR1 SGDLS and CDR2 YYNGEE come from the germline V gene. Full variable domain (rest looked up from reference TRBV9 and TRBJ1-5): DSGVTQTPKHLITATGQRVTLRCSPRSGDLSVYWYQQSLDQGLQFLIQYYNGEERAKGNILERFSAQQFPDLHSELNLSSLELGDSALYFCASSVDGGGQPQHFGDGTRLSIL.

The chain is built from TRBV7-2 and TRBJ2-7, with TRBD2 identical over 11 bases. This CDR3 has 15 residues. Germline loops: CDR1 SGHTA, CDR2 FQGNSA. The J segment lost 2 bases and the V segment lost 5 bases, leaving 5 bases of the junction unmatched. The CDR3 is CASSTIAGGAYEQYF. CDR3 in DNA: TGTGCCAGCAGCACCATAGCGGGGGGGGCCTACGAGCAGTACTTC.

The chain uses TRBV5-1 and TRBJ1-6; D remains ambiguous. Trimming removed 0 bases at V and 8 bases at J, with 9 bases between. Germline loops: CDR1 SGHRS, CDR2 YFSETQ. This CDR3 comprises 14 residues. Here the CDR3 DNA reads TGCGCCAGCAGCTTGGGTGTTCTCGATTCACCCCTCCACTTT. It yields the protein CASSLGVLDSPLHF. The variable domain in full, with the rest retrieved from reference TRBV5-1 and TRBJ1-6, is KAGVTQTPRYLIKTRGQQVTLSCSPISGHRSVSWYQQTPGQGLQFLFEYFSETQRNKGNFPGRFSGRQFSNSRSEMNVSTLELGDSALYLCASSLGVLDSPLHFGNGTRLTVT.

CDR3 sequence (DNA): TGCACCAGCAGCCACGAGCGGGCTAGCGGGGGGCCTATACCCTACACCGGGGAGCTGTTTTTT. Translation gives CTSSHERASGGPIPYTGELFF. The chain has TRBV1 and TRBJ2-2; no check of the table's D call, TRBD2, against the DNA was made. TRBV1 is given as a pseudogene. The CDR3 sequence is 21 residues long.

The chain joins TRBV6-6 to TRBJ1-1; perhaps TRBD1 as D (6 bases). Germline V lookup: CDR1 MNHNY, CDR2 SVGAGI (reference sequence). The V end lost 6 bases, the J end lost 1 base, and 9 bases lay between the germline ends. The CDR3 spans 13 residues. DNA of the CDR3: TGTGCCAGCAGGGACAGAGAGAACACTGAAGCTTTCTTT. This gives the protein CASRDRENTEAFF.

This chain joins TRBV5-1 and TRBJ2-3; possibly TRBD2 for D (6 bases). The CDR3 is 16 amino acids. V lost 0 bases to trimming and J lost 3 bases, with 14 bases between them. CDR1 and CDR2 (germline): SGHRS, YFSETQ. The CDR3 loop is CASSLDPGVMTDTQYF. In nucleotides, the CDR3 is TGCGCCAGCAGCTTGGACCCGGGAGTGATGACAGATACGCAGTATTTT. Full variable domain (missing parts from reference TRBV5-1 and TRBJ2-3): KAGVTQTPRYLIKTRGQQVTLSCSPISGHRSVSWYQQTPGQGLQFLFEYFSETQRNKGNFPGRFSGRQFSNSRSEMNVSTLELGDSALYLCASSLDPGVMTDTQYFGPGTRLTVL.

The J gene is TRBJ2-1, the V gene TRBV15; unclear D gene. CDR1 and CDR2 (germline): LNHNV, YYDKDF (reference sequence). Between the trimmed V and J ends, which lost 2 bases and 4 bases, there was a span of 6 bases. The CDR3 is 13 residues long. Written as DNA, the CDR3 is TGTGCCACCAGCAGACCCCGGTACAATGAGCAGTTCTTC. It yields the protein CATSRPRYNEQFF.